One and the same sample provided the 30 T cell receptor beta chains below, sequenced in a study of T cells after yellow fever vaccination. TCRdb called the 5' RACE reads again in MiXCR, with one record for every CDR3 protein. The sample includes 55,000 to 70,000 distinct CDR3 sequences, about 6.5% of them seen just once. Sequencing used CD8+ T cells sorted from PBMCs, obtained roughly 45 days after the first yellow fever vaccination. The receptors here all came from a man aged 18 to 29 who received the YFV17D yellow fever vaccine.

This clonotype has a count of ten or more. This chain uses TRBV7-9 with TRBJ2-1; D is ambiguous. This CDR3 is 14 amino acids long. V lost 1 base to trimming and J lost 6 bases, with 10 bases between them. CDR1 and CDR2 from the germline V gene are SEHNR and FQNEAQ (reference sequence). CDR3 in DNA: TGTGCCAGCAGCTTAGTAGCCAGTCGCAATGAGCAGTTCTTC. This encodes CASSLVASRNEQFF.

This clonotype showed up many times. This sequence joins TRBV10-3 and TRBJ2-7; TRBD2 matches at 9 bases. The CDR3 covers 13 residues. With V trimmed by 4 bases and J by 3 bases, 1 base remained unmatched. Per germline, CDR1 ENHRY and CDR2 SYGVKD. CDR3 sequence reads: CAISASGVYEQYF. CDR3 sequence (DNA): TGTGCCATCAGTGCTAGCGGGGTCTACGAGCAGTACTTC.

This clonotype was picked up many times. The J gene is TRBJ2-1, the V gene TRBV29-1, with D unclear. V lost 3 bases and J lost 5, with 11 bases in between. CDR1 and CDR2 (germline): SQVTM, ANQGSEA. The CDR3 is 13 amino acids. CDR3 nucleotides: TGCAGCGTTGACCCAGGCCTCAACAATGAGCAGTTCTTC. Encoded protein: CSVDPGLNNEQFF.

This clonotype was detected a few times. V gene TRBV5-6 combines with J gene TRBJ2-1; 13 nucleotides align to TRBD2. Germline CDR1 and CDR2: SGHDT and YYEEEE. This CDR3 is 15 amino acids long. Losses at the gene ends were 4 bases for V and 5 bases for J; bases not matched to a gene: 3. The CDR3 protein is CASSEGLAGDNEQFF. The CDR3 nucleotides are TGTGCCAGCAGCGAAGGACTAGCGGGGGACAATGAGCAGTTCTTC.

This clonotype was counted between two and nine times. V and J are TRBV7-8 and TRBJ1-2; TRBD1 matches at 7 bases. The V gene's germline CDR1 is SGHVS and CDR2 FQNEAQ. J was trimmed by 8 bases and V by 0 bases; bases with no gene match: 6. The CDR3 consists of 14 residues. This CDR3 reads CASSLAGGASGYTF. The CDR3 region has the DNA TGTGCCAGCAGCTTAGCAGGGGGCGCCTCCGGCTACACCTTC.

This clonotype was seen at least ten times. The chain's CDR3 is CSASTSGAQETQYF. The CDR3 DNA reads TGCAGTGCTTCGACTAGCGGGGCCCAAGAGACCCAGTACTTC. This chain uses TRBV20-1 with TRBJ2-5, with 11 positions matching TRBD2. CDR1 is DFQATT and CDR2 is SNEGSKA in the germline V gene (reference sequence). The CDR3 spans 14 residues. V lost 5 bases to trimming and J lost 1 base; unmatched junction nucleotides: 3.

The chain carries TRBV28 and TRBJ2-2, with 12 nucleotides matching TRBD1. CDR1 and CDR2 from the germline V gene are MDHEN and SYDVKM. J was trimmed by 8 bases and V by 3 bases; bases with no gene match: 7. The CDR3 is made up of 16 amino acids. The DNA of the CDR3 is TGTGCCAGCAGTTTCCGGGACAGGGGGCGAAGGGGGGAGCTGTTTTTT. Amino acid sequence: CASSFRDRGRRGELFF.

DNA of the CDR3: TGTGCCAGCAGTTACGCGGCAGGGAACACTGAAGCTTTCTTT. As protein: CASSYAAGNTEAFF. V and J are TRBV6-5 and TRBJ1-1; D unresolved. CDR3 length: 14 residues. Germline V gene lookup returns CDR1 MNHEY and CDR2 SVGAGI. Trimming stripped 2 bases from V and 1 base from J, with 8 bases between.

The chain has TRBV7-8 and TRBJ2-1; 9 nucleotides agree with TRBD2. The CDR3 is 19 amino acids. V dropped 6 bases and J dropped 1; count of bases not matched to a gene: 16. Germline assignment: CDR1 SGHVS and CDR2 FQNEAQ. DNA of the CDR3: TGTGCCAGCAGATCCTCCGGGACTAGCTGGGGGGCGTCCTACAATGAGCAGTTCTTC. Protein sequence: CASRSSGTSWGASYNEQFF.

The chain employs TRBV5-4 and TRBJ2-7; D is tentatively TRBD1 or TRBD2 (5 bases each). Germline V gene data show CDR1 as SGHNT and CDR2 as YYREEE (reference sequence). Trimming removed 0 bases from V and 3 bases from J, with 13 bases in between. The CDR3 sequence is 15 residues long. The CDR3 reads CASSLAALGDYEQYF. The CDR3 coding sequence is TGTGCCAGCAGCTTGGCCGCACTAGGGGACTACGAGCAGTACTTC.

This clonotype was counted a few times. The V call is TRBV29-1, the J call TRBJ2-2; 8 bases match TRBD1. V lost 4 bases, J lost 5 bases, and 9 bases stayed unmatched. Per the germline V gene, CDR1 is SQVTM and CDR2 is ANQGSEA. There are 15 residues in the CDR3. The CDR3 bases are TGCAGCGTTGCTAGGGGGACAGGCCGGACCGGGGAGCTGTTTTTT. Its protein product is CSVARGTGRTGELFF.

This clonotype was counted between two and nine times. The chain uses TRBV5-4 and TRBJ2-3; D might be TRBD2 (6 bases). This CDR3 has 15 residues. CDR1 and CDR2 from the germline V gene are SGHNT and YYREEE (reference sequence). Trimming stripped 5 bases from V and 1 base from J, with 14 bases between. The DNA for the CDR3 is TGTGCCAGCAGAGGTAGGAGGGAGGGCACAGATACGCAGTATTTT. Amino acids: CASRGRREGTDTQYF.

As to this clonotype: Just one base apart from a much larger clone, this may be a read error. V and J are TRBV12-3 or TRBV12-4 and TRBJ1-5; unclear D gene. Between the trimmed V and J ends, which lost 5 bases and 2 bases, there was a span of 10 bases. The CDR3 covers 14 residues. The CDR3 DNA reads TGTGCCAGCAGTACTCAGGCGGGCAATCAGCCCCAGCATTTT. Its translation is CASSTQAGNQPQHF.

The chain combines TRBV12-3 or TRBV12-4 with TRBJ2-1, with 11 positions matching TRBD2. The CDR3 is made up of 16 amino acids. V lost 3 bases to trimming and J lost 7 bases; unmatched junction nucleotides: 8. The CDR3 loop reads CASSFLRLAGKNEQFF. The CDR3 region has the DNA TGTGCCAGCAGTTTCCTTCGACTAGCGGGGAAGAATGAGCAGTTCTTC.

The chain employs TRBV7-9 and TRBJ2-1; D perhaps matches TRBD1 (6 bases). Germline CDR1 SEHNR, CDR2 FQNEAQ (reference sequence). V gave up 5 bases and J gave up 15 bases, with 17 bases separating them. This CDR3 spans 12 amino acids. As DNA, the CDR3 is TGTGCCAGCAGCGTATCCCCGAGGACAGTGTTCTTC. This translates into CASSVSPRTVFF. The variable domain in full, with the rest retrieved from reference TRBV7-9 and TRBJ2-1, is DTGVSQNPRHKITKRGQNVTFRCDPISEHNRLYWYRQTLGQGPEFLTYFQNEAQLEKSRLLSDRFSAERPKGSFSTLEIQRTEQGDSAMYLCASSVSPRTVFFGPGTRLTVL.

This clonotype was recorded many times. The CDR3 region is CASSFGSGGNNEQFF. CDR3 nucleotide sequence: TGTGCCAGCAGCTTCGGGAGCGGGGGAAACAATGAGCAGTTCTTC. This chain links TRBV5-6 with TRBJ2-1, with 8 bases matching TRBD2. V was pared by 2 bases and J by 5 bases, with 6 bases of the junction left unmatched. CDR3 length: 15 amino acids. CDR1 and CDR2 from the germline V gene are SGHDT and YYEEEE.

This clonotype was seen ten or more times. CDR3 DNA: TGCGCCAGCAGCCAAGGAGCTTACCGTTGGGAGCAGCCCCAGCATTTT. Translating gives CASSQGAYRWEQPQHF. J is TRBJ1-5 and V is TRBV4-1, with D hard to call. Trimming took 1 base from V and 7 from J, leaving 17 bases between them. Germline loops: CDR1 MGHRA, CDR2 YSYEKL. The length of the CDR3 is 16 residues.

The chain links TRBV5-1 to TRBJ2-5; 9 bases map to TRBD2. Per germline, CDR1 SGHRS and CDR2 YFSETQ. CDR3 length: 16 residues. After removal of 3 bases from V and 7 bases from J, the junction contained 13 bases not matched to a gene. The CDR3 here is CASSSSSGGPVGTQYF. The CDR3 DNA sequence: TGCGCCAGCAGCTCTTCCAGCGGGGGGCCCGTCGGGACCCAGTACTTC.

This clonotype showed up many times. The rearrangement uses TRBV19 and TRBJ2-5; no firm D call. Germline assignment: CDR1 LNHDA and CDR2 SQIVND (reference sequence). Trimming left V 3 bases short and J 0 bases short, with 14 bases between. This CDR3 is built from 16 residues. The CDR3 is CASSIRAGRNQETQYF. The CDR3 DNA is TGTGCCAGTAGTATTCGAGCCGGGCGCAACCAAGAGACCCAGTACTTC. Combining the CDR3 with reference TRBV19 and TRBJ2-5 gives the whole variable domain DGGITQSPKYLFRKEGQNVTLSCEQNLNHDAMYWYRQDPGQGLRLIYYSQIVNDFQKGDIAEGYSVSREKKESFPLTVTSAQKNPTAFYLCASSIRAGRNQETQYFGPGTRLLVL.

This clonotype was found many times. The chain is built from TRBV9 and TRBJ2-3; D tentatively reads TRBD1 or TRBD2 (6 bases each). V was pared by 0 bases and J by 4 bases, with 9 bases between. Germline V gene sequence: CDR1 SGDLS, CDR2 YYNGEE. The length of the CDR3 is 14 residues. For the CDR3, the DNA is TGTGCCAGCAGCGTAGAGGGGGGTTCAGATACGCAGTATTTT. Protein sequence: CASSVEGGSDTQYF.

This clonotype came up a few times. V gene TRBV6-5 combines with J gene TRBJ2-2; TRBD1 matches at 8 bases. With V trimmed by 3 bases and J by 6 bases, 3 bases remained unmatched. CDR3 length: 14 amino acids. Germline V gives CDR1 MNHEY, CDR2 SVGAGI. The CDR3 sequence: CASSYRQGPGELFF. CDR3 sequence (DNA): TGTGCCAGCAGTTATCGACAGGGGCCCGGGGAGCTGTTTTTT.

This clonotype was seen only a few times. This rearrangement joins TRBV18 to TRBJ2-3; 9 bases line up with TRBD1. Germline V lookup: CDR1 KGHSH, CDR2 LQKENI. V gave up 0 bases and J gave up 2 bases; unmatched junction bases: 6. The CDR3 sequence is 17 residues long. Written as DNA, the CDR3 is TGTGCCAGCTCACCACCCGCCGGGACAGGGATCACAGATACGCAGTATTTT. Amino acids: CASSPPAGTGITDTQYF.

This clonotype was detected only a few times. The V and J genes are TRBV5-4 and TRBJ2-1; D gene unclear. Deletions cut 0 bases from V and 7 bases from J, with 2 bases between. The CDR3 is 11 amino acids. CDR1 and CDR2 (germline): SGHNT, YYREEE (reference sequence). CDR3 sequence: CASSLENEQFF. The CDR3 bases are TGTGCCAGCAGCTTGGAGAATGAGCAGTTCTTC. The variable domain in full, with the rest retrieved from reference TRBV5-4 and TRBJ2-1, is ETGVTQSPTHLIKTRGQQVTLRCSSQSGHNTVSWYQQALGQGPQFIFQYYREEENGRGNFPPRFSGLQFPNYSSELNVNALELDDSALYLCASSLENEQFFGPGTRLTVL.

This clonotype appeared a few times. The V gene is TRBV18, the J gene TRBJ1-1, with a weak D call TRBD1 (5 bases). This CDR3 is built from 16 residues. Germline CDR1 is KGHSH and CDR2 is LQKENI. V was trimmed by 3 bases and J by 1 base, leaving 15 bases between them. CDR3 in amino acids: CASSPIFRASNTEAFF. The CDR3 DNA is TGTGCCAGCTCACCCATATTCAGGGCGTCGAACACTGAAGCTTTCTTT.

This chain links TRBV5-1 with TRBJ2-1; tentatively, D is TRBD1 or TRBD2 (6 bases each). V was trimmed by 7 bases and J by 7 bases, leaving 12 bases between them. CDR1 is SGHRS and CDR2 is YFSETQ in the germline V gene. The CDR3 totals 12 residues. Here the CDR3 DNA reads TGCGCCAGCTTGGGGGGCGTAAATGAGCAGTTCTTC. Translation: CASLGGVNEQFF.

The rearrangement links TRBV5-1 to TRBJ2-1; the match to TRBD2 covers 10 bases. Looked up from germline, CDR1 is SGHRS and CDR2 is YFSETQ. With V trimmed by 1 base and J by 3 bases, 13 bases remained unmatched. The CDR3 is made up of 19 amino acids. The CDR3 coding sequence is TGCGCCAGCAGCTTGATCCCATCCACCGGACTAGCGGTCTACAATGAGCAGTTCTTC. This encodes CASSLIPSTGLAVYNEQFF.

This clonotype was detected only a few times. The chain uses TRBV25-1 and TRBJ1-1; 9 nucleotides line up with TRBD1. The CDR3 contains 17 residues. CDR1 MGHDK and CDR2 SYGVNS come from the germline V gene. The J segment lost 6 bases and the V segment lost 3 bases, leaving 14 bases of the junction unmatched. The CDR3 DNA is TGTGCCAGCAGTGATAGGAGCGGGACAGGGAATGTCCCTGAAGCTTTCTTT. Translation: CASSDRSGTGNVPEAFF.

At least ten counts were recorded for this clonotype. Possible read error: a much larger clone is one base away. The chain uses TRBV6-2 or TRBV6-3 and TRBJ2-3, with 10 positions matching TRBD2. Trimming took 2 bases from V and 2 from J; bases not matched to a gene: 1. The CDR3 length is 15 residues. Germline lookup yields CDR1 MNHEY and CDR2 SVGEGT. The CDR3 region has the DNA TGTGCCAGCAGTTACAGCGGGGGGGCCACAGATACGCAGTATTTT. Encoded protein: CASSYSGGATDTQYF.

This rearrangement joins TRBV6-5 to TRBJ2-3, with no clear D. In germline, CDR1 is MNHEY, CDR2 SVGAGI. V was clipped by 2 bases and J by 1 base, with 10 bases between them. This CDR3 has 15 amino acids. CDR3: CASSYGYTRTDTQYF. The CDR3 region has the DNA TGTGCCAGCAGTTACGGCTATACCCGCACAGATACGCAGTATTTT.

This clonotype showed up many times. This chain links TRBV19 with TRBJ2-1; possible D gene TRBD2, 7 bases. The CDR3 spans 14 residues. Germline lookup yields CDR1 LNHDA and CDR2 SQIVND (reference sequence). V lost 5 bases to trimming and J lost 6 bases, with 14 bases between them. The CDR3 sequence is CASSLWGGPNEQFF. CDR3 in DNA: TGTGCCAGTAGTCTTTGGGGGGGGCCCAATGAGCAGTTCTTC. Looking up the rest from reference TRBV19 and TRBJ2-1 gives the full variable domain: DGGITQSPKYLFRKEGQNVTLSCEQNLNHDAMYWYRQDPGQGLRLIYYSQIVNDFQKGDIAEGYSVSREKKESFPLTVTSAQKNPTAFYLCASSLWGGPNEQFFGPGTRLTVL.